Included here is one T cell receptor (beta chain) sequence, with context. Additional DNA sequences in this sample encode the identical CDR3. Seattle enrolled patients during active infection and tracked them longitudinally. Methods used by the authors: Researchers report that nucleated cell counts were estimated from reference gene primer amplification. TCRdb keeps only in-frame clones here, not all; method: immunoSEQ multiplex PCR. D and trimming come from the DNA, and the V and J calls and clone size come from that table. The sample lists hundreds of thousands of clones, approximately 86% occurring once. The V gene end was trimmed by 4 bases and the J gene end by 7 bases; junction bases not matched to a gene: 3. This CDR3 region has 13 residues. Germline V gene data show CDR1 as SEHNR and CDR2 as FQNEAQ (reference sequence). This sample was taken from a study of blood T cell repertoires in COVID-19. About the study: Samples representing acute and convalescent COVID-19 were sourced from the United States, Italy and Spain. Sample material is recorded as cDNA or gDNA derived from T cells, B-cell-depleted T cells, or PBMCs.

The chain carries TRBV7-9 and TRBJ1-4; 7 bases agree with TRBD1. Sequencing used peripheral blood. This receptor was obtained from a woman aged 55-70 years with COVID-19, enrolled during active disease. The CDR3 region has the DNA TGTGCCAGCAGCTCGCAGGGGGGTGAAAAACTGTTTTTT. This sequence encodes CASSSQGGEKLFF.